The subject of this entry is one T cell receptor beta chain. This specimen belongs to a study of T cell changes during pregnancy in multiple sclerosis. The table came from immunoSEQ multiplex PCR; TCRdb's copy has only in-frame clones and leaves some out. In the table there are 70,000 to 75,000 clones, approximately 91% of which are singletons. Trimming cost V 0 bases and J 5 bases, with 11 bases left between them. This CDR3 comprises 15 residues. CDR1 and CDR2 (germline): SGHRS, YFSETQ. The gene calls are TRBV5-1 and TRBJ1-4; no clear D. The receptor comes from a female donor with multiple sclerosis, enrolled in a pregnancy study. The starting material was peripheral blood, obtained before pregnancy. Here the CDR3 reads CASSLATTPNEKLFF. The CDR3 DNA reads TGCGCCAGCAGCTTGGCCACAACCCCCAATGAAAAACTGTTTTTT.